This T cell receptor (beta chain) was identified in a study of blood T cell repertoires in COVID-19. In the study overall: Researchers got acute and convalescent COVID-19 samples from the United States, Italy and Spain.

The cohort comprised adults aged 18 to 89 years residing in about two dozen US areas. Recovered status applied to Cohort 3 donors who had two consecutive negative PCRs. It also applied to those with clearance or with symptom resolution. Original data processing: Estimation of nucleated cell counts relied on the amplification of reference gene primers. TCRdb's table, derived via immunoSEQ multiplex PCR, lists solely in-frame clones and lacks some. That table furnishes V, J and clone size, whereas the DNA furnished D and trimming. The sample has 150,000 to 200,000 clones; more than 70% are singletons. The ends were cut back, 11 bases at V and 3 bases at J, with 31 bases in the middle. This CDR3 has 18 amino acids. The germline gives CDR1 LNHDA, CDR2 SQIVND (reference sequence).

The sequencing sample was made of PBMCs or T cells enriched from blood (not recorded which). This clonotype originated in a man aged 35-49 years who had recovered from COVID-19. The gene calls are TRBV19 and TRBJ1-2, with D perhaps matching TRBD1 (5 bases). CDR3 bases: TGTGCCTCGGAAACCAGCGCCGCAGGGCCCCGCGGAGACTATGGCTACACCTTC. Translating gives CASETSAAGPRGDYGYTF.